These 24 T cell receptor beta chains came from one sample sequenced in a study of T-cell memory formation after mild COVID-19. TCRdb ran MiXCR on the 5' RACE reads and lists one entry per CDR3 protein. The sample consists of 350,000 to 500,000 distinct CDR3 sequences, more than 20% of them appearing once. The sequenced material came from PBMCs or a T cell subset sorted from them (not recorded which). These receptors all stem from an adult woman who had mild COVID-19 (a few samples of this study predate the infection). Cell type and time point are not known.

This clonotype was counted a few times. The chain has TRBV12-3 or TRBV12-4 and TRBJ2-7; a weak D match, TRBD2 (6 bases). This CDR3 spans 13 amino acids. V was clipped by 5 bases and J by 3 bases, with 11 bases between them. CDR3 DNA: TGTGCCAGCAGTCCGCGGGGCCTCTACGAGCAGTACTTC. Translating it yields CASSPRGLYEQYF.

The rearrangement uses TRBV4-2 and TRBJ1-3; 8 bases fit TRBD1. J gave up 4 bases and V 6 bases, and 5 bases lay outside the gene matches. Germline lookup yields CDR1 LGHNA and CDR2 YNFKEQ. The CDR3 is 14 residues long. The CDR3 sequence: CASSQGAYGNTIYF. CDR3 nucleotides: TGTGCCAGCAGTCAGGGGGCTTACGGAAACACCATATATTTT.

This chain uses TRBV4-2 with TRBJ2-1; D call uncertain. Trimming stripped 1 base from V and 4 bases from J, with 5 bases between. Germline lookup yields CDR1 LGHNA and CDR2 YNFKEQ. The CDR3 has 13 amino acids. The CDR3 DNA reads TGTGCCAGCAGCCAAGGGAATTACAATGAGCAGTTCTTC. This translates into CASSQGNYNEQFF.

The chain employs TRBV2 and TRBJ2-7, with D possibly called TRBD1 or TRBD2 (5 bases each). Per germline, CDR1 SNHLY and CDR2 FYNNEI. This CDR3 comprises 13 residues. Trimming left V 4 bases short and J 3 bases short, with 10 bases between. CDR3 in DNA: TGTGCCAGCAGTGGGGACGGCGGCTACGAGCAGTACTTC. Protein product: CASSGDGGYEQYF. The whole variable domain, remainder taken from reference TRBV2 and TRBJ2-7, is EPEVTQTPSHQVTQMGQEVILRCVPISNHLYFYWYRQILGQKVEFLVSFYNNEISEKSEIFDDQFSVERPDGSNFTLKIRSTKLEDSAMYFCASSGDGGYEQYFGPGTRLTVT.

The chain carries TRBV24-1 and TRBJ2-2; possible D gene TRBD2, 7 bases. This CDR3 is 15 amino acids long. V was clipped by 4 bases and J by 4 bases, with 12 bases between them. Germline CDR1 and CDR2: KGHDR and SFDVKD. CDR3 sequence: CATSEGGAGTGELFF. The CDR3, as DNA: TGTGCCACCAGTGAAGGGGGGGCTGGCACCGGGGAGCTGTTTTTT.

V and J are TRBV20-1 and TRBJ2-7, with 9 bases matching TRBD2. Germline loops: CDR1 DFQATT, CDR2 SNEGSKA (reference sequence). This CDR3 spans 15 amino acids. V gave up 4 bases and J gave up 0 bases; unmatched junction bases: 7. The CDR3 nucleotides are TGCAGTGCTACTACCGGCGGGGGGGCCTCCTACGAGCAGTACTTC. It encodes CSATTGGGASYEQYF.

Only a few counts were recorded for this clonotype. The J gene is TRBJ2-1, the V gene TRBV29-1, with TRBD2 matching over 7 bases. The ends lost 7 bases at V and 8 bases at J; junction bases unmatched: 11. Per germline, CDR1 SQVTM and CDR2 ANQGSEA. The CDR3 is 13 residues long. The CDR3, as DNA: TGCAGCGCCTGGAGCGGGACCGGGCATGAGCAGTTCTTC. Translation: CSAWSGTGHEQFF.

V gene TRBV6-1 combines with J gene TRBJ1-1, with 7 bases matching TRBD1. V dropped 8 bases and J dropped 1; count of bases not matched to a gene: 4. Germline CDR1 MNHNS, CDR2 SASEGT. This CDR3 spans 13 amino acids. The CDR3 region is CASGTGANTEAFF. CDR3 DNA: TGTGCCAGCGGAACAGGGGCGAACACTGAAGCTTTCTTT.

This clonotype was counted a few times. The chain employs TRBV7-9 and TRBJ1-1; 9 positions agree with TRBD1. The CDR3 covers 15 residues. V lost 4 bases to trimming and J lost 1 base; unmatched junction nucleotides: 4. CDR1 is SEHNR and CDR2 is FQNEAQ in the germline V gene (reference sequence). The CDR3 loop reads CASSSYRGQNTEAFF. For the CDR3, the DNA is TGTGCCAGCAGCTCATACAGGGGGCAGAACACTGAAGCTTTCTTT.

Details on this clonotype: A junction end diverges from the germline sequence, so it may reflect a read error. The chain has TRBV3-1 and TRBJ2-1; possibly TRBD1 or TRBD2 for D (5 bases each). Looked up from germline, CDR1 is LGHDT and CDR2 is YNNKEL (reference sequence). The CDR3 loop spans 16 amino acids. The CDR3 DNA sequence: TGTGCCAGCAGCCCCTCTGGAGTTGAGGGGTACACTGAGCAGTTCTTC. It specifies CASSPSGVEGYTEQFF.

V is TRBV11-3 and J is TRBJ1-3; 7 positions match TRBD1. Germline V CDR1 and CDR2: SGHNT, YENEEA. After removal of 5 bases from V and 0 bases from J, the junction contained 7 bases not matched to a gene. The CDR3 is made up of 16 amino acids. The CDR3 sequence: CASSARQGDSGNTIYF. In nucleotides, the CDR3 is TGTGCCAGCAGCGCTAGACAGGGAGACTCTGGAAACACCATATATTTT.

This clonotype was counted only a few times. The chain carries TRBV5-5 and TRBJ2-1, with a weak D call TRBD2 (6 bases). Germline V lookup: CDR1 SGHKS, CDR2 YYEKEE (reference sequence). The CDR3 is made up of 13 amino acids. With 6 bases removed from V and 8 bases from J, the gap between germline ends came to 15 bases. In DNA, the CDR3 is TGTGCCAGCACCCGGGCACTAGCCTATGAGCAGTTCTTC. Its protein is CASTRALAYEQFF.

The chain joins TRBV12-3 or TRBV12-4 to TRBJ2-5; 8 bases match TRBD2. The CDR3 consists of 16 residues. V shed 3 bases, J shed 4 bases, and the junction held 10 bases outside the gene matches. The CDR3 sequence: CASSFRVAGRRETQYF. CDR3 sequence (DNA): TGTGCCAGCAGTTTTAGAGTAGCGGGGAGAAGAGAGACCCAGTACTTC.

At least ten counts were recorded for this clonotype. This chain uses TRBV7-9 with TRBJ1-5; D is unresolved. V dropped 5 bases and J dropped 7 bases, with 15 bases sitting between them. The CDR3 runs to 14 residues. Looked up from germline, CDR1 is SEHNR and CDR2 is FQNEAQ (reference sequence). The CDR3 nucleotides are TGTGCCAGCAGCGGCTCACAGATGGACCAGCCCCAGCATTTT. This encodes CASSGSQMDQPQHF. Together with reference TRBV7-9 and TRBJ1-5, the CDR3 gives the full variable domain: DTGVSQNPRHKITKRGQNVTFRCDPISEHNRLYWYRQTLGQGPEFLTYFQNEAQLEKSRLLSDRFSAERPKGSFSTLEIQRTEQGDSAMYLCASSGSQMDQPQHFGDGTRLSIL.

This clonotype appeared a few times. This chain links TRBV6-5 with TRBJ2-1; 7 bases map to TRBD2. This CDR3 region has 16 residues. Germline V gene lookup returns CDR1 MNHEY and CDR2 SVGAGI. The V and J ends lost 5 bases and 6 bases, in that order; junction bases with no gene match: 13. The CDR3 DNA sequence: TGTGCCAGCAGTCCCGCCCAAGTCCGCGGGGGCAATGAGCAGTTCTTC. Protein sequence: CASSPAQVRGGNEQFF.

This clonotype came up a few times. CDR3 amino acids: CSGTGKNIQYF. The CDR3 nucleotides are TGCAGTGGTACGGGCAAAAACATTCAGTACTTC. V gene TRBV20-1 combines with J gene TRBJ2-4; the D is unclear. V was shortened by 7 bases and J by 3 bases, with 7 bases between the two germline ends. The CDR3 length is 11 residues. Germline-derived CDR1 and CDR2 are DFQATT and SNEGSKA (reference sequence).

This clonotype was detected ten times or more. V usage is TRBV11-1 and J usage is TRBJ1-2; D is possibly TRBD1 (6 bases). This CDR3 spans 15 amino acids. CDR1 and CDR2 (germline): SGHAT, FQDESV (reference sequence). The germline V and J ends were trimmed by 5 bases and 5 bases, with 18 bases remaining between them. CDR3 protein: CASSQTTGTPYGYTF. CDR3 in DNA: TGTGCCAGCAGCCAGACGACAGGTACCCCTTATGGCTACACCTTC.

The chain is built from TRBV29-1 and TRBJ2-1; D not certain. The CDR3 contains 13 residues. V lost 7 bases and J 4 bases, leaving 14 bases between the germline ends. Germline loops: CDR1 SQVTM, CDR2 ANQGSEA. CDR3 DNA sequence: TGCAGCGATTTAACCCCGAGGTACAATGAGCAGTTCTTC. This codes for CSDLTPRYNEQFF.

The CDR3 sequence is CASSEETRWGPSNYGYTF. The CDR3, as DNA: TGTGCCAGCAGTGAAGAAACCAGGTGGGGTCCCTCTAACTATGGCTACACCTTC. The V gene is TRBV6-1, the J gene TRBJ1-2; the D is unclear. Per germline, CDR1 MNHNS and CDR2 SASEGT. This CDR3 comprises 18 residues. Trimming took 1 base from V and 0 from J, leaving 18 bases between them.

CDR3 DNA sequence: TGTGCCAGCAGCTTGTCCCGGGAGGGGAGAGAGACCCAGTACTTC. Translating it yields CASSLSREGRETQYF. The chain employs TRBV7-8 and TRBJ2-5; TRBD2 agrees at 8 bases. With 3 bases clipped from V and 4 bases from J, the junction kept 7 bases outside the gene matches. The V gene's germline CDR1 is SGHVS and CDR2 FQNEAQ. This CDR3 has 15 amino acids.

The chain uses TRBV5-1 and TRBJ1-1, with TRBD1 as a possible D gene (6 bases). Deletions cut 4 bases from V and 1 base from J, with 14 bases between. There are 15 residues in the CDR3. CDR1 is SGHRS, CDR2 YFSETQ, per germline. The CDR3 reads CASSPYTGPNTEAFF. The CDR3 nucleotides are TGCGCCAGCAGCCCCTACACAGGGCCGAACACTGAAGCTTTCTTT.

V gene TRBV7-9 combines with J gene TRBJ1-2, with TRBD1 as a possible D gene (6 bases). This CDR3 contains 15 residues. Trimming took off 0 bases at V and 3 bases at J, with 11 bases between the two ends. The germline V gene encodes CDR1 SEHNR and CDR2 FQNEAQ (reference sequence). The CDR3 nucleotides read TGTGCCAGCAGCTTAGCCCCGGGGGCCGACTATGGCTACACCTTC. The encoded protein is CASSLAPGADYGYTF.

V and J are TRBV27 and TRBJ2-1; 10 bases match TRBD2. Unmatched junction bases numbered 6, after V lost 5 bases and J lost 2 bases. CDR3 length: 16 residues. Germline assignment: CDR1 MNHEY and CDR2 SMNVEV (reference sequence). This chain's CDR3 is CASSIGLAEPYNEQFF. The DNA for the CDR3 is TGTGCCAGCAGTATAGGACTAGCGGAGCCCTACAATGAGCAGTTCTTC.

This clonotype was picked up a small number of times. The J gene is TRBJ2-7, the V gene TRBV9, with 7 bases fitting TRBD1. There are 14 residues in the CDR3. CDR1 and CDR2 from the germline V gene are SGDLS and YYNGEE. V shed 0 bases and J 3 bases; nucleotides not matched to a gene: 3. The CDR3, as DNA: TGTGCCAGCAGCGTAGCACAGGGGTTCTACGAGCAGTACTTC. This sequence encodes CASSVAQGFYEQYF.